These 13 T cell receptor beta chains share one sample of origin, sequenced in a study of blood T cell repertoires in COVID-19. TCRdb's copy holds only in-frame clones and misses some; the assay was immunoSEQ multiplex PCR. The sample lists approximately 300,000 clones; 75% to 95% were seen once. The sequenced material came from peripheral blood. These receptors were collected from a woman aged 25 to 39 with COVID-19, enrolled during active disease.

The chain carries TRBV4-2 and TRBJ2-7; possibly TRBD1 for D (6 bases). With 3 bases removed from V and 4 bases from J, the gap between germline ends came to 16 bases. The CDR3 length is 15 residues. CDR1 LGHNA and CDR2 YNFKEQ come from the germline V gene. The CDR3 nucleotides are TGTGCCAGCAGCCAGCCTTGGGACAATCAGTACGAGCAGTACTTC. As protein: CASSQPWDNQYEQYF.

This clone was seen a handful of times. This sequence joins TRBV6-1 and TRBJ1-6; D is undetermined. The germline gives CDR1 MNHNS, CDR2 SASEGT. The length of the CDR3 is 13 residues. V was pared by 2 bases and J by 11 bases, with 10 bases between. The CDR3 is CASSEKREAPLHF. CDR3 nucleotide sequence: TGTGCCAGCAGTGAAAAAAGGGAGGCACCCCTCCACTTT.

The chain recombines TRBV27 with TRBJ2-5, with TRBD2 matching over 7 bases. J lost 2 bases, V lost 9 bases, and 15 bases had no gene match. Germline assignment: CDR1 MNHEY and CDR2 SMNVEV (reference sequence). The CDR3 covers 16 residues. The CDR3 protein is CARFGDYLNDQETQYF. CDR3 sequence (DNA): TGTGCCAGGTTTGGGGACTACCTTAACGATCAAGAGACCCAGTACTTC.

The chain joins TRBV24-1 to TRBJ1-4, with D unresolved. Germline V gene data show CDR1 as KGHDR and CDR2 as SFDVKD. The V end was cut by 3 bases, the J end by 5 bases, with 3 bases between. CDR3 length: 12 residues. CDR3 sequence: CATSDPNEKLFF. DNA of the CDR3: TGTGCCACCAGTGATCCGAATGAAAAACTGTTTTTT.

The chain is built from TRBV3-1 (or the pseudogene TRBV3-2) and TRBJ1-5; D is perhaps TRBD1 (5 bases). The CDR3 contains 15 residues. The germline V and J ends were trimmed by 3 bases and 3 bases, with 12 bases remaining between them. Germline assignment: CDR1 LGHDT and CDR2 YNNKEL (reference sequence). CDR3 region: CASSQGGGNNQPQHF. CDR3 in DNA: TGTGCCAGCAGCCAGGGGGGAGGAAACAATCAGCCCCAGCATTTT.

The chain links TRBV6-5 to TRBJ1-4, with TRBD1 matching over 8 bases. The CDR3 is 15 residues long. Germline lookup yields CDR1 MNHEY and CDR2 SVGAGI. With 6 bases clipped from V and 8 bases from J, the junction kept 11 bases outside the gene matches. DNA of the CDR3: TGTGCCAGCAGACCAGGGGGCGCGGGGATCGAAAAACTGTTTTTT. It translates to CASRPGGAGIEKLFF.

The rearrangement links TRBV21-1 to TRBJ2-7; the table's TRBD2 call for D was not verified on the DNA. TRBV21-1 counts as a pseudogene. The CDR3 is 14 amino acids. This CDR3 reads CASSKGRTAYEQYF. DNA for the CDR3: TGTGCCAGCAGCAAAGGCCGGACTGCCTACGAGCAGTACTTC.

The V gene is TRBV6-2 or TRBV6-3, the J gene TRBJ1-4; possible D gene TRBD1, 5 bases. The CDR3 consists of 16 residues. The V gene lost 2 bases and the J gene lost 8 bases, with 18 bases spanning the gap. Germline lookup yields CDR1 MNHEY and CDR2 SVGEGT. CDR3 DNA sequence: TGTGCCAGCAGTTACGGCGGGGGAGAGCCTCGAGAAAAACTGTTTTTT. It yields the protein CASSYGGGEPREKLFF.

This chain connects TRBV30 to TRBJ1-1; 8 nucleotides align to TRBD1. Germline V gene data show CDR1 as GTSNPN and CDR2 as SVGIG (reference sequence). Trimming cost V 2 bases and J 1 base; bases outside gene matches: 3. This CDR3 region has 14 residues. CDR3 bases: TGTGCCTGGAGTTTGGGACAGGCGAACACTGAAGCTTTCTTT. The encoded protein is CAWSLGQANTEAFF.

V and J are TRBV10-3 and TRBJ2-7; a weak D match, TRBD1 (6 bases). Trimming took off 3 bases at V and 1 base at J, with 10 bases between the two ends. CDR1 and CDR2 from the germline V gene are ENHRY and SYGVKD. CDR3 length: 14 amino acids. The CDR3 bases are TGTGCCATCAGTGACAGGGGACGTTCCTACGAGCAGTACTTC. Protein product: CAISDRGRSYEQYF.

The rearrangement joins TRBV28 to TRBJ1-4; D is perhaps TRBD1 (5 bases). V lost 5 bases to trimming and J lost 0 bases, with 10 bases between them. Germline V gives CDR1 MDHEN, CDR2 SYDVKM. The CDR3 extends over 15 amino acids. CDR3 residues: CASSRGGATNEKLFF. CDR3 DNA sequence: TGTGCCAGCAGTCGCGGGGGGGCAACTAATGAAAAACTGTTTTTT. Full variable domain (missing parts from reference TRBV28 and TRBJ1-4): DVKVTQSSRYLVKRTGEKVFLECVQDMDHENMFWYRQDPGLGLRLIYFSYDVKMKEKGDIPEGYSVSREKKERFSLILESASTNQTSMYLCASSRGGATNEKLFFGSGTQLSVL.

As concerns this clone: Other DNA variants within this sample encode the same CDR3. The chain employs TRBV5-1 and TRBJ2-5; TRBD2 matches at 13 bases. Germline CDR1 is SGHRS and CDR2 is YFSETQ. With 0 bases clipped from V and 2 bases from J, the junction kept 1 base outside the gene matches. CDR3 size: 16 residues. The CDR3, as DNA: TGCGCCAGCAGCTTGGGACTAGCGGGAGGACAAGAGACCCAGTACTTC. This gives the protein CASSLGLAGGQETQYF.

The chain carries TRBV10-3 and TRBJ2-1; 10 nucleotides line up with TRBD2. The CDR3 length is 14 residues. V lost 7 bases, J lost 2 bases, and 2 bases stayed unmatched. The germline V gene has CDR1 ENHRY and CDR2 SYGVKD. CDR3 nucleotides: TGTGCCATCACGGGACTAGCGACCTACAATGAGCAGTTCTTC. Amino acid sequence: CAITGLATYNEQFF.